The text below deals with one TCR beta chain. Antigen unknown. An end of the junction does not agree with germline; a read error may underlie this. With a J-beta primer mix and a sample-barcoded 5' primer, a second PCR ran about 6 to 11 cycles. From the 5' RACE reads, TCRdb called clonotypes with MiXCR, one entry per CDR3 protein. The table lists 1.4 million or so distinct CDR3 sequences, about 42% of them singletons, with less than 5% in the top ten. Germline V CDR1 and CDR2: LGHDT, YNNKEL (reference sequence). The CDR3 has 15 amino acids. The data stem from a study of blood T cells in healthy people across ages. In the study overall: In model experiments, template switching was able to capture about one barcoded beta molecule for every two T cells that were present.

Study outcomes and limitations: Both higher diversity and more naive CD4+ cells marked long-lived donors when set against aged donors.

Donation came from healthy Caucasian individuals in Russia who were aged roughly 6 to 95. Sequencing was performed on blood. The clonotype comes from a woman in her late teens or twenties in good health. V and J are TRBV3-1 and TRBJ2-4; 9 positions agree with TRBD2. The J call may be mistaken, given a closer DNA end match to TRBJ2-7. The CDR3, as DNA: TGTGCCGGCAGCCAAAAGACGGGACTAGCAGGCGAGCAGTACTTC. Residues: CAGSQKTGLAGEQYF.